This TCR beta chain came from a study of regulatory T cells in long-lasting Graves disease. Study context: Graves' patients diagnosed newly had used antithyroid drugs under 3 months. Study-level points and caveats: TRBV28, TRBJ1-2 and TRBJ2-5 were segments that persistent disease favored.

At least ten counts were recorded for this clonotype. What it binds is not known. The CDR3 spans 14 residues. The germline V gene has CDR1 SGHVS and CDR2 FQNEAQ. V was pared by 7 bases and J by 4 bases, with 11 bases between. Time point meaning: newly diagnosed GD, antithyroid drugs for less than 3 months. The TCR library was made from RNA extracted from PBMCs. Building the TCR beta libraries relied on iRepertoire HTBI primers, and CDR3 regions underwent Arm-PCR. TCRdb called the multiplex PCR reads again in MiXCR, with one record for every CDR3 protein. The sample lists hundreds of thousands of distinct CDR3 sequences, around 11% occurring once. This same sample was also taken into another study, of T cells in Graves' hyperthyroidism and ophthalmopathy. From that report: HTBI primers were the set used in a first-round RT-PCR of the TCR CDR3.

The starting material was peripheral blood mononuclear cells (PBMCs), obtained at new diagnosis, from a patient treated with antithyroid drugs. The TCR sequence derives from a woman in her twenties or thirties with Graves disease. V usage is TRBV7-8 and J usage is TRBJ2-6; D not certain. The CDR3 DNA follows: TGTGCCAGCACTCAGGCGGAGGGGGCCAACGTCCTGACTTTC. Encoded protein: CASTQAEGANVLTF.